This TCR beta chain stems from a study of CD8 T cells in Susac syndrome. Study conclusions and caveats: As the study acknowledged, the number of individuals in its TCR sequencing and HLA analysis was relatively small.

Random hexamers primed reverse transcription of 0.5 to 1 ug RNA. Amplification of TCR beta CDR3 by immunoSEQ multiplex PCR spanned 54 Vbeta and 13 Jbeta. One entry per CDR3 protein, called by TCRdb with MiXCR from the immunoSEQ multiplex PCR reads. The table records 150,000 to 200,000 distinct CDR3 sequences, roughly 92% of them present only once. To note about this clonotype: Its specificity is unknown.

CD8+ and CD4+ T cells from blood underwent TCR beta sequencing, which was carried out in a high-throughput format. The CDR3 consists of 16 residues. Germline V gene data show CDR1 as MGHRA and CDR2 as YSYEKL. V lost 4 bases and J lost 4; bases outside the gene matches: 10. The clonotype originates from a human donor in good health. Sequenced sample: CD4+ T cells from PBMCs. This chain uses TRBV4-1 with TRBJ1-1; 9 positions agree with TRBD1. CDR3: CASSLQGARSITEAFF. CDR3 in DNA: TGCGCCAGCAGCCTACAGGGGGCGCGTTCTATCACTGAAGCTTTCTTT.